The 20 T cell receptor beta chains below were found in one sample sequenced in a study of shared clonotypes between healthy human individuals. Sequencing used immunoSEQ multiplex PCR; TCRdb keeps in-frame clones, though not all of them. The data show millions of clones, about 95% seen once. Naive CD8 cells were CD45RO-negative, positively selected for CCR7, excluding terminally differentiated effector memory CD45RA+ cells. Sequences were obtained from naive CD8+ T cells sorted from blood. These receptor sequences come from a man aged 18 to 30 in good health.

The chain is built from TRBV4-3 and TRBJ2-1; 11 positions match TRBD2. The junction had 9 bases not matched to a gene; V was cut back by 4 bases and J by 4 bases. Germline lookup yields CDR1 LGHNA and CDR2 YSLEER. The CDR3 is 17 amino acids. CDR3 amino acids: CASSLRLAGGGYNEQFF. Written as DNA, the CDR3 is TGCGCCAGCAGCCTTCGTCTAGCGGGAGGTGGATACAATGAGCAGTTCTTC.

The CDR3 nucleotides are TGTGCCAGCAGCGGACCGGGACTAGATGCCGGGGAGCTGTTTTTT. Protein: CASSGPGLDAGELFF. This rearrangement joins TRBV11-3 to TRBJ2-2; 8 nucleotides match TRBD2. The CDR3 totals 15 residues. V lost 5 bases and J lost 6; bases outside the gene matches: 8. Germline CDR1 reads SGHNT; CDR2 reads YENEEA.

This chain connects TRBV7-2 to TRBJ2-7, with 8 bases fitting TRBD2. The CDR3 loop spans 16 amino acids. V lost 4 bases to trimming and J lost 4 bases; unmatched junction nucleotides: 12. Looked up from germline, CDR1 is SGHTA and CDR2 is FQGNSA. The CDR3 DNA is TGTGCCAGCAGCTCCTCGGGGGGGGCCGGACCTTACGAGCAGTACTTC. It codes for CASSSSGGAGPYEQYF.

V and J are TRBV6-5 and TRBJ2-7, with D perhaps matching TRBD1 or TRBD2 (6 bases each). With 1 base removed from V and 2 bases from J, the gap between germline ends came to 12 bases. Per the germline V gene, CDR1 is MNHEY and CDR2 is SVGAGI. The CDR3 covers 15 residues. CDR3 loop: CASSYWGADAYEQYF. CDR3 in DNA: TGTGCCAGCAGTTACTGGGGGGCCGACGCCTACGAGCAGTACTTC.

V and J are TRBV7-9 and TRBJ2-3, with 11 bases identical to TRBD2. Germline CDR1 and CDR2: SEHNR and FQNEAQ (reference sequence). The CDR3 loop spans 17 amino acids. Unmatched junction bases numbered 9, after V lost 3 bases and J lost 4 bases. The CDR3 sequence is CASSFGTSGGGADTQYF. CDR3 coding DNA: TGTGCCAGCAGCTTCGGGACTAGCGGAGGGGGAGCAGATACGCAGTATTTT.

This chain uses TRBV6-1 with TRBJ1-2; perhaps TRBD1 as D (5 bases). V lost 1 base, J lost 3 bases, and 15 bases lay in between. CDR1 is MNHNS and CDR2 is SASEGT in the germline V gene. The CDR3 is made up of 16 amino acids. The CDR3, as DNA: TGTGCCAGCAGTGAAGAAATCGGGGCCGAATACTATGGCTACACCTTC. This translates into CASSEEIGAEYYGYTF.

The chain has TRBV4-1 and TRBJ2-1; D gene unclear. Germline values: CDR1 MGHRA, CDR2 YSYEKL. This CDR3 has 15 amino acids. V was clipped by 10 bases and J by 5 bases, with 21 bases between them. The CDR3 sequence is CATTLALQDHNEQFF. The CDR3 DNA is TGCGCCACCACCCTGGCGCTACAAGACCACAATGAGCAGTTCTTC.

The chain combines TRBV28 with TRBJ2-3; D is perhaps TRBD1 (6 bases). Germline V gene data show CDR1 as MDHEN and CDR2 as SYDVKM. The CDR3 is made up of 16 amino acids. Trimming left V 3 bases short and J 1 base short, with 14 bases between. The CDR3 nucleotides are TGTGCCAGCAGTTTGGCCCCAGGGGAACGCACAGATACGCAGTATTTT. Translating it yields CASSLAPGERTDTQYF.

The rearrangement links TRBV21-1 to TRBJ1-1; the table assigns TRBD1, which was not confirmed against the DNA. TRBV21-1 is flagged as a pseudogene. The CDR3 runs to 17 residues. The CDR3 spells CASSKIPIDRPNTEAFF. CDR3 bases: TGTGCCAGCAGCAAAATCCCCATAGACAGGCCGAACACTGAAGCTTTCTTT.

This chain joins TRBV11-2 and TRBJ1-2, with D possibly matching TRBD1 (5 bases). V was clipped by 4 bases and J by 3 bases, with 15 bases between them. The length of the CDR3 is 15 residues. Germline CDR1 and CDR2: SGHAT and FQNNGV. The DNA of the CDR3 is TGTGCCAGCAGCTCCACCTCCGGGACGGACTATGGCTACACCTTC. This translates into CASSSTSGTDYGYTF. Full variable domain (outside the CDR3, taken from reference TRBV11-2 and TRBJ1-2): EAGVAQSPRYKIIEKRQSVAFWCNPISGHATLYWYQQILGQGPKLLIQFQNNGVVDDSQLPKDRFSAERLKGVDSTLKIQPAKLEDSAVYLCASSSTSGTDYGYTFGSGTRLTVV.

The V gene is TRBV7-8, the J gene TRBJ2-1; the match to TRBD2 covers 10 bases. Germline V CDR1 and CDR2: SGHVS, FQNEAQ. This CDR3 contains 16 residues. V gave up 5 bases and J gave up 3 bases; unmatched junction bases: 7. CDR3 amino acids: CASSESGGVYYNEQFF. CDR3 nucleotide sequence: TGTGCCAGCAGCGAAAGCGGGGGGGTCTACTACAATGAGCAGTTCTTC.

This chain's CDR3 is CASSEDRDGYEQYF. The CDR3 DNA is TGTGCCAGCAGCGAGGACAGGGACGGGTACGAGCAGTACTTC. The chain employs TRBV13 and TRBJ2-7; 8 nucleotides agree with TRBD1. J lost 4 bases, V lost 5 bases, and 7 bases had no gene match. Germline CDR1 and CDR2: PRHDT and FYEKMQ (reference sequence). There are 14 residues in the CDR3.

The chain recombines TRBV29-1 with TRBJ2-3, with 13 bases identical to TRBD2. This CDR3 contains 16 residues. V was pared by 4 bases and J by 8 bases, with 12 bases of the junction left unmatched. The germline V gene encodes CDR1 SQVTM and CDR2 ANQGSEA. In DNA, the CDR3 is TGCAGCGTTGCAGGAGCAACTAGCGGGAGGGCCTTTACGCAGTATTTT. Translating it yields CSVAGATSGRAFTQYF.

This clone appeared once. V and J are TRBV5-1 and TRBJ2-3; D not resolved. V gave up 7 bases and J gave up 4 bases, with 10 bases separating them. CDR1 and CDR2 (germline): SGHRS, YFSETQ. The CDR3 has 12 residues. The DNA for the CDR3 is TGCGCCAGCGGGCAAGAGGCAGATACGCAGTATTTT. Translation gives CASGQEADTQYF.

V and J are TRBV6-5 and TRBJ1-1; 7 positions agree with TRBD1. The CDR3 contains 14 residues. The trim removed 0 bases at V and 6 bases at J, leaving 4 bases unmatched. The germline CDR1 and CDR2 sequences are MNHEY and SVGAGI. The CDR3 spells CASSYSTGWAEAFF. The CDR3 nucleotides are TGTGCCAGCAGTTACTCGACAGGGTGGGCTGAAGCTTTCTTT.

The rearrangement uses TRBV9 and TRBJ1-6; TRBD1 might be the D (6 bases). Looked up from germline, CDR1 is SGDLS and CDR2 is YYNGEE. The CDR3 contains 17 residues. V shed 3 bases and J shed 7 bases, with 20 bases lying between them. The CDR3, as DNA: TGTGCCAGCAGCGATGCGGGGGGGCCTATTGGGAATTCACCCCTCCACTTT. As protein: CASSDAGGPIGNSPLHF.

This chain uses TRBV13 with TRBJ2-1; D not resolved. CDR1 and CDR2 from the germline V gene are PRHDT and FYEKMQ (reference sequence). Trimming removed 8 bases at V and 2 bases at J, with 10 bases between. The CDR3 is 13 residues long. CDR3 sequence reads: CASQAGPYNEQFF. The CDR3 DNA reads as TGTGCCAGCCAAGCCGGGCCCTACAATGAGCAGTTCTTC.

This clone was observed once. V usage is TRBV5-1 and J usage is TRBJ2-7; possibly TRBD1 for D (7 bases). V was cut by 4 bases and J by 1 base, with 15 bases left in between. The CDR3 is made up of 15 amino acids. Looked up from germline, CDR1 is SGHRS and CDR2 is YFSETQ. The CDR3 DNA follows: TGCGCCAGCAGCCCAAGACAGGGACTTTCCTACGAGCAGTACTTC. It is translated as CASSPRQGLSYEQYF.

The rearrangement links TRBV11-3 to TRBJ2-1; D remains ambiguous. From germline, CDR1 is SGHNT and CDR2 YENEEA. This CDR3 is built from 16 residues. The V end lost 0 bases, the J end lost 3 bases, and 12 bases lay between the germline ends. The chain's CDR3 is CASSLDPSPGYNEQFF. Here the CDR3 DNA reads TGTGCCAGCAGCTTAGATCCTTCACCGGGCTACAATGAGCAGTTCTTC.

J is TRBJ1-1 and V is TRBV7-9; 7 bases are a match to TRBD1. Germline V gene data show CDR1 as SEHNR and CDR2 as FQNEAQ (reference sequence). With V trimmed by 9 bases and J by 1 base, 2 bases remained unmatched. The CDR3 contains 12 residues. The CDR3 DNA reads as TGTGCCAGTGACAGGGCGAACACTGAAGCTTTCTTT. Amino acids: CASDRANTEAFF.